This T cell receptor beta chain was found in a study of blood T cell repertoires in COVID-19. Study-wide background: Sites across the United States, Italy and Spain contributed samples from acute and convalescent COVID-19.

CDR1 is MDHEN and CDR2 is SYDVKM in the germline V gene. V shed 4 bases and J shed 1 base, with 7 bases lying between them. This CDR3 has 13 amino acids. TCRdb keeps only in-frame clones here, not all; method: immunoSEQ multiplex PCR. Of about 80,000 clones in the sample, approximately 76% are singletons; the top ten hold approximately 15%. J is TRBJ1-1 and V is TRBV28; D may be TRBD1 (6 bases). This TCR derives from a man between 70 and 80 years old with active or convalescent COVID-19. Sequenced: peripheral blood. DNA for the CDR3: TGTGCCAGCAGTTCACAGGGGAACACTGAAGCTTTCTTT. This gives the protein CASSSQGNTEAFF.